These 12 T cell receptor beta chains were all obtained from the same sample, sequenced in a study of response to subunit inactivated influenza vaccine. From the RT-PCR reads, TCRdb called clonotypes with MiXCR, one entry per CDR3 protein. The repertoire holds about 700,000 distinct CDR3 sequences, with approximately 14% as singletons. Sequenced here: PBMCs from blood, sampled approximately 15 days before vaccination. These receptors all come from a middle-aged man who received an inactivated influenza vaccine.

This clonotype was seen a few times. The chain couples TRBV10-3 to TRBJ1-2, with 9 bases identical to TRBD1. The CDR3 has 14 residues. CDR1 and CDR2 from the germline V gene are ENHRY and SYGVKD. Losses at the gene ends were 6 bases for V and 5 bases for J; bases not matched to a gene: 7. The CDR3 loop is CAISVGQGEYGYTF. DNA of the CDR3: TGTGCCATCAGCGTGGGACAGGGAGAGTATGGCTACACCTTC.

The chain couples TRBV5-1 to TRBJ2-3, with 7 bases lining up with TRBD2. V shed 7 bases, J shed 3 bases, and the junction held 8 bases outside the gene matches. CDR3 size: 14 residues. Germline assignment: CDR1 SGHRS and CDR2 YFSETQ. The CDR3 nucleotides are TGCGCCAGCTCGTTAATCGGGGGGACAGATACGCAGTATTTT. This encodes CASSLIGGTDTQYF.

The rearrangement uses TRBV24-1 and TRBJ1-1; TRBD1 agrees at 8 bases. Germline CDR1 reads KGHDR; CDR2 reads SFDVKD. Germline trimming cut 4 bases from V and 14 bases from J; bases unmatched to any gene: 11. The CDR3 has 13 residues. The CDR3 coding sequence is TGTGCCACCAGTGAGATACAGGGGGGACCCACCTTCTTT. Its protein product is CATSEIQGGPTFF.

V and J are TRBV6-1 and TRBJ2-7; TRBD1 might be the D (5 bases). Looked up from germline, CDR1 is MNHNS and CDR2 is SASEGT. The CDR3 runs to 13 residues. V gave up 4 bases and J gave up 6 bases, with 13 bases separating them. The CDR3 here is CASSVRGWSEQYF. The DNA for the CDR3 is TGTGCCAGCAGTGTAAGGGGTTGGTCCGAGCAGTACTTC.

The V gene is TRBV27, the J gene TRBJ1-1; D gene uncertain. Deletions cut 3 bases from V and 5 bases from J, with 13 bases between. There are 14 residues in the CDR3. CDR1 is MNHEY, CDR2 SMNVEV, per germline (reference sequence). This chain's CDR3 is CASSFQASGTEAFF. CDR3 sequence (DNA): TGTGCCAGCAGTTTTCAGGCTTCGGGGACTGAAGCTTTCTTT.

The genes are TRBV29-1 and TRBJ2-2; 7 nucleotides agree with TRBD2. The CDR3 length is 13 residues. Germline V gene sequence: CDR1 SQVTM, CDR2 ANQGSEA. V dropped 4 bases and J dropped 4; count of bases not matched to a gene: 3. CDR3 sequence (DNA): TGCAGCGTTGGTGGGAGGGCCACCGGGGAGCTGTTTTTT. Its protein product is CSVGGRATGELFF.

This clonotype has more than one count but fewer than ten. The chain carries TRBV7-6 and TRBJ1-2; unclear D gene. The germline CDR1 and CDR2 sequences are SGHVS and FNYEAQ. V lost 2 bases and J 2 bases, leaving 9 bases between the germline ends. This CDR3 has 14 amino acids. CDR3 loop: CASSLNVGNYGYTF. CDR3 DNA: TGTGCCAGCAGCTTAAACGTCGGCAACTATGGCTACACCTTC. Drawing the rest from reference TRBV7-6 and TRBJ1-2, the complete variable domain is GAGVSQSPRYKVTKRGQDVALRCDPISGHVSLYWYRQALGQGPEFLTYFNYEAQQDKSGLPNDRFSAERPEGSISTLTIQRTEQRDSAMYRCASSLNVGNYGYTFGSGTRLTVV.

The gene calls are TRBV12-3 or TRBV12-4 and TRBJ2-5; 7 positions agree with TRBD1. V was pared by 6 bases and J by 4 bases, with 5 bases of the junction left unmatched. CDR3 length: 13 amino acids. The CDR3 sequence is CASSHDRVETQYF. The CDR3 nucleotides read TGTGCCAGCAGCCATGACAGGGTAGAGACCCAGTACTTC.

The table lists this clonotype with many counts. The chain is built from TRBV5-1 and TRBJ2-7, with 12 nucleotides matching TRBD1. V lost 4 bases and J lost 5; bases outside the gene matches: 4. There are 14 residues in the CDR3. Germline CDR1 SGHRS, CDR2 YFSETQ. The CDR3 protein is CASSTGTGGDEQYF. CDR3 nucleotide sequence: TGCGCCAGCAGCACGGGGACAGGGGGCGACGAGCAGTACTTC. Based on the CDR3 plus reference TRBV5-1 and TRBJ2-7, the full variable domain is KAGVTQTPRYLIKTRGQQVTLSCSPISGHRSVSWYQQTPGQGLQFLFEYFSETQRNKGNFPGRFSGRQFSNSRSEMNVSTLELGDSALYLCASSTGTGGDEQYFGPGTRLTVT.

This clonotype appeared many times. The chain recombines TRBV25-1 with TRBJ2-1; no firm D call. The CDR3 spans 11 residues. CDR1 and CDR2 (germline): MGHDK, SYGVNS. V lost 5 bases and J 9 bases, leaving 8 bases between the germline ends. CDR3 loop: CASSLTGEQFF. The DNA for the CDR3 is TGTGCCAGCAGTTTGACTGGTGAGCAGTTCTTC.

This clonotype showed up just a few times. V usage is TRBV12-3 or TRBV12-4 and J usage is TRBJ1-2, with D unclear. This CDR3 comprises 15 residues. V was clipped by 7 bases and J by 4 bases, with 19 bases between them. For the CDR3, the DNA is TGTGCCAGCACCTCGTTGACACCCCGGGGCTATGGCTACACCTTC. This codes for CASTSLTPRGYGYTF.

This clonotype came up a few times. V gene TRBV7-8 combines with J gene TRBJ1-4; D is ambiguous. Germline V gene lookup returns CDR1 SGHVS and CDR2 FQNEAQ. Between the trimmed V and J ends, which lost 0 bases and 4 bases, there was a span of 12 bases. CDR3 length equals 16 residues. CDR3 amino acids: CASSLARVRINEKLFF. The DNA of the CDR3 is TGTGCCAGCAGCTTAGCCAGAGTCAGGATTAATGAAAAACTGTTTTTT.